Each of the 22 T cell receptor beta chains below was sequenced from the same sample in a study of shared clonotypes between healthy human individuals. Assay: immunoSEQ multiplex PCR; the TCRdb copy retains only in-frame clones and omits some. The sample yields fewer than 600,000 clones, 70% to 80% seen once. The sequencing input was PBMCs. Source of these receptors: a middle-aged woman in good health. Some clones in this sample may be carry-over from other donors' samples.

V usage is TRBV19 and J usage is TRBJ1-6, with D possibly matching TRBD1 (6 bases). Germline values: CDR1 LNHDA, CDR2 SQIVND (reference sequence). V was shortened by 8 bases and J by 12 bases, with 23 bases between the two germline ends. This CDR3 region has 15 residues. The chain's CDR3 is CASRPTSLQGRPLHF. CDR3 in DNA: TGTGCCAGTCGTCCTACGAGCTTACAGGGAAGACCCCTCCACTTT.

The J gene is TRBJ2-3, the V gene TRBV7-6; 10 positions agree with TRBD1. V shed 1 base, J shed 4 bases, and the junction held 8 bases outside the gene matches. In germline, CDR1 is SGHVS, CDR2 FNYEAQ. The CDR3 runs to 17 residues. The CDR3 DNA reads TGTGCCAGCAGCTTAGAACCGGGACAGGGGTTGGCAGATACGCAGTATTTT. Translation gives CASSLEPGQGLADTQYF. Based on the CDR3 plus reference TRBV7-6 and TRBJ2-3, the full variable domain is GAGVSQSPRYKVTKRGQDVALRCDPISGHVSLYWYRQALGQGPEFLTYFNYEAQQDKSGLPNDRFSAERPEGSISTLTIQRTEQRDSAMYRCASSLEPGQGLADTQYFGPGTRLTVL.

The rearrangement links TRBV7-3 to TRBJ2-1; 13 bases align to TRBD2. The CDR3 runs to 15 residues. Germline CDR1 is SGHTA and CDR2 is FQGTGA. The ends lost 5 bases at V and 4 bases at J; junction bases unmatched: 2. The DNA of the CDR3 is TGTGCCAGCAGCCTGACTAGCGGGGGGTACAATGAGCAGTTCTTC. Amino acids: CASSLTSGGYNEQFF.

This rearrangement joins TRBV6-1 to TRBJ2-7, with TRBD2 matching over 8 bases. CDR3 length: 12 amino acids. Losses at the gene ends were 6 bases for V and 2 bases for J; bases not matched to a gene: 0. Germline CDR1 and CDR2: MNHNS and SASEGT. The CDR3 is CASRGLAYEQYF. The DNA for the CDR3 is TGTGCCAGCAGGGGACTAGCCTACGAGCAGTACTTC.

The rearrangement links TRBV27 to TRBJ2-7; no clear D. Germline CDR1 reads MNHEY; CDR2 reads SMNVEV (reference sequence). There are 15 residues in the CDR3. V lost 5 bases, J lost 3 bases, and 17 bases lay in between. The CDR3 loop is CASSAFSRNLYEQYF. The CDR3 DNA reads TGTGCCAGCAGTGCCTTTTCTAGGAATCTCTACGAGCAGTACTTC.

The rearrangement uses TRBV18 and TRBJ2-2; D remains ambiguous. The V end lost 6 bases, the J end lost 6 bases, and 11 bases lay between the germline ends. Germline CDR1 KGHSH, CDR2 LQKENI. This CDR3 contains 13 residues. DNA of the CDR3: TGTGCCAGCTCCGTTCTAGGCCCCGGGGAGCTGTTTTTT. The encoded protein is CASSVLGPGELFF.

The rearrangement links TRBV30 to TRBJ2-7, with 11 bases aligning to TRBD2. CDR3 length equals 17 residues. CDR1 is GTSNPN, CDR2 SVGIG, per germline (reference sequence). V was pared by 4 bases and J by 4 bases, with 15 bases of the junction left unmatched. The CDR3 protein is CAWILPLLAGELYEQYF. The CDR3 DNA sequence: TGTGCCTGGATTCTCCCTCTACTAGCGGGAGAATTATACGAGCAGTACTTC.

This CDR3 reads CASSTGRAAWGEAFF. The CDR3 coding sequence is TGTGCCAGCAGTACCGGCAGGGCGGCCTGGGGTGAAGCTTTCTTT. The gene calls are TRBV6-1 and TRBJ1-1, with D possibly matching TRBD1 (5 bases). Germline assignment: CDR1 MNHNS and CDR2 SASEGT. The CDR3 spans 15 residues. Trimming shortened V by 5 bases and J by 7 bases, and 20 bases separated the two germline ends.

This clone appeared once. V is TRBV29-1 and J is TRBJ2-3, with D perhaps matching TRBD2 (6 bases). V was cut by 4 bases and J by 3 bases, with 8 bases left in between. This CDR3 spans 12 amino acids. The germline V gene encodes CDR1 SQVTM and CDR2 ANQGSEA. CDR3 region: CSVARGTDTQYF. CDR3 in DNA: TGCAGCGTTGCTCGGGGGACAGATACGCAGTATTTT.

CDR3 sequence (DNA): TGTGCCAGCAGTGAAAACACCCCCTACGAGCAGTACTTC. Amino acids: CASSENTPYEQYF. V gene TRBV2 combines with J gene TRBJ2-7; no clear D gene. V lost 2 bases, J lost 2 bases, and 7 bases lay in between. Germline V CDR1 and CDR2: SNHLY, FYNNEI. The CDR3 loop spans 13 amino acids.

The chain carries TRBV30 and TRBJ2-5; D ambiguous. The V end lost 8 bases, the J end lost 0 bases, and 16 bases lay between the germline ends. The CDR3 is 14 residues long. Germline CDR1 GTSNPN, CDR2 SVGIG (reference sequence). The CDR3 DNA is TGTGCCCGGACGGTCGCATGGTACCAAGAGACCCAGTACTTC. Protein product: CARTVAWYQETQYF.

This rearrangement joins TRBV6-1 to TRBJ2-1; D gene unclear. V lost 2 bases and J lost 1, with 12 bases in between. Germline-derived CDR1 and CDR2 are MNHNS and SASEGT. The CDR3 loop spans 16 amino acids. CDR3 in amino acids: CASSEFYLGSYNEQFF. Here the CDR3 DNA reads TGTGCCAGCAGTGAATTTTATCTGGGGTCCTACAATGAGCAGTTCTTC.

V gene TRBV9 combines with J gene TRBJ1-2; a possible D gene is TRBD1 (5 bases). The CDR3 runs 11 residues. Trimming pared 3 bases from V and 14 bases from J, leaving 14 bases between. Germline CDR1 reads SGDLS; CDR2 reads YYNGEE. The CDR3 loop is CASSGDFRLTF. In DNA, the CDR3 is TGTGCCAGCAGCGGGGACTTTCGGTTAACCTTC.

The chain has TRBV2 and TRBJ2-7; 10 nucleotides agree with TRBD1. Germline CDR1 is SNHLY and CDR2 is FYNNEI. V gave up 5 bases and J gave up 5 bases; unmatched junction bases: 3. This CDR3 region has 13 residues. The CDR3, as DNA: TGTGCCAGCAGTAGGGACAGGGGCGACGAGCAGTACTTC. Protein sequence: CASSRDRGDEQYF.

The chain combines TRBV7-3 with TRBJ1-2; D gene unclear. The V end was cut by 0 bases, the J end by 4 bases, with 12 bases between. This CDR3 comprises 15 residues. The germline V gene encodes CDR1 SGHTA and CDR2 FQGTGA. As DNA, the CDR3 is TGTGCCAGCAGCTTAACGGCCGCTTCTGCCTATGGCTACACCTTC. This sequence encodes CASSLTAASAYGYTF. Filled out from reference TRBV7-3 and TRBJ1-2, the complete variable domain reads GAGVSQTPSNKVTEKGKYVELRCDPISGHTALYWYRQSLGQGPEFLIYFQGTGAADDSGLPNDRFFAVRPEGSVSTLKIQRTERGDSAVYLCASSLTAASAYGYTFGSGTRLTVV.

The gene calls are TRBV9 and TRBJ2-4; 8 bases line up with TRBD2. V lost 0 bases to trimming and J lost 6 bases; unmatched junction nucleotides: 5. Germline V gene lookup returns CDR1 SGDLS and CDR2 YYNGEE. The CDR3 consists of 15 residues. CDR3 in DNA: TGTGCCAGCAGCGTAGGAACTAGCGGCATAAACATTCAGTACTTC. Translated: CASSVGTSGINIQYF.

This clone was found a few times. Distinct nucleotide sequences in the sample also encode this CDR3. The CDR3 nucleotides read TGCGCCAGCAGCACCTCCTACGAGCAGTACTTC. It yields the protein CASSTSYEQYF. The chain joins TRBV5-1 to TRBJ2-7; D unclear. This CDR3 contains 11 residues. V dropped 4 bases and J dropped 0 bases, with 2 bases sitting between them. CDR1 and CDR2 (germline): SGHRS, YFSETQ.

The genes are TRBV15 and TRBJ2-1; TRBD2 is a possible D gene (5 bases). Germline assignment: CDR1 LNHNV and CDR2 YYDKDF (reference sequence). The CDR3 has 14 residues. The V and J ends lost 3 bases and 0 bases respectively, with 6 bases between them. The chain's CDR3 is CATSSSVSYNEQFF. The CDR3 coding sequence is TGTGCCACCAGCAGTAGCGTCTCCTACAATGAGCAGTTCTTC.

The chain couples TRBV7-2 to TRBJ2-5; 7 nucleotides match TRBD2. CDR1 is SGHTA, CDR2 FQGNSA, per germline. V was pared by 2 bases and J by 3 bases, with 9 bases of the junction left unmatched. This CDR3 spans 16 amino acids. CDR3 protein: CASSLLAGYPKETQYF. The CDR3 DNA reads TGTGCCAGCAGCTTATTAGCGGGCTACCCCAAAGAGACCCAGTACTTC. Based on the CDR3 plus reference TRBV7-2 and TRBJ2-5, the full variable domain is GAGVSQSPSNKVTEKGKDVELRCDPISGHTALYWYRQSLGQGLEFLIYFQGNSAPDKSGLPSDRFSAERTGGSVSTLTIQRTQQEDSAVYLCASSLLAGYPKETQYFGPGTRLLVL.

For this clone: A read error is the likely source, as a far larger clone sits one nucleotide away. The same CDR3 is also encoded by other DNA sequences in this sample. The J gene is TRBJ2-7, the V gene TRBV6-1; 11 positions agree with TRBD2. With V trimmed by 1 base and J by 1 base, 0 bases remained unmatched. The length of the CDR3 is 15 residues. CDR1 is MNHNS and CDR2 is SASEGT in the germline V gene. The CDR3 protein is CASSEGLAGSYEQYF. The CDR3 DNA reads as TGTGCCAGCAGTGAAGGACTAGCGGGGTCCTACGAGCAGTACTTC.

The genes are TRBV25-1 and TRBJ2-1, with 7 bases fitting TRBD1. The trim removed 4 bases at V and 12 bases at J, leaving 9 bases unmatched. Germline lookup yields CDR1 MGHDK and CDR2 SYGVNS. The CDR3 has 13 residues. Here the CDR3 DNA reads TGTGCCAGCAGTGGGTTCATCCGGGACAGGCAGTTCTTC. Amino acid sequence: CASSGFIRDRQFF.

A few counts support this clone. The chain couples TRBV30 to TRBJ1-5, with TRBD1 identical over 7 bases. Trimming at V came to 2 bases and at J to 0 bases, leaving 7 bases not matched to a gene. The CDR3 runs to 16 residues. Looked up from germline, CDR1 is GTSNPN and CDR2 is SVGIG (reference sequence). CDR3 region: CAWSRPGQYSNQPQHF. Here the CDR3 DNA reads TGTGCCTGGAGTCGACCGGGACAGTATAGCAATCAGCCCCAGCATTTT.